These 25 T cell receptor beta chains were sequenced from one sample in a study of T cells in Graves' hyperthyroidism and ophthalmopathy. Amplified TCR beta CDR3 regions came from RNA transcripts. An initial round of RT-PCR targeting the TCR CDR3 relied on the HTBI primer set. TCRdb passed the multiplex PCR reads through MiXCR, listing each CDR3 protein once. The table shows roughly 260,000 distinct CDR3 sequences, with roughly 14% occurring only once. The sequenced sample consisted of blood. The receptors stem from a woman between 35 and 50 years old with Graves' hyperthyroidism that later progressed to Graves' ophthalmopathy.

Only a few counts were recorded for this clonotype. This chain uses TRBV19 with TRBJ1-5, with D maybe TRBD1 (5 bases). The germline V and J ends were trimmed by 2 bases and 1 base, with 9 bases remaining between them. CDR1 is LNHDA and CDR2 is SQIVND in the germline V gene (reference sequence). This CDR3 is 15 amino acids long. This CDR3 reads CASSIYGGSNQPQHF. CDR3 in DNA: TGTGCCAGTAGTATATATGGGGGAAGCAATCAGCCCCAGCATTTT. Drawing the rest from reference TRBV19 and TRBJ1-5, the complete variable domain is DGGITQSPKYLFRKEGQNVTLSCEQNLNHDAMYWYRQDPGQGLRLIYYSQIVNDFQKGDIAEGYSVSREKKESFPLTVTSAQKNPTAFYLCASSIYGGSNQPQHFGDGTRLSIL.

This clonotype was detected ten times or more. The chain links TRBV11-2 to TRBJ2-7, with no clear D. Per the germline V gene, CDR1 is SGHAT and CDR2 is FQNNGV. The V gene lost 2 bases and the J gene lost 2 bases, with 13 bases spanning the gap. This CDR3 region has 15 residues. CDR3 residues: CASSLYWAGPYEQYF. CDR3 DNA sequence: TGTGCCAGCAGCTTATACTGGGCAGGCCCCTACGAGCAGTACTTC.

The sample holds many counts of this clonotype. The rearrangement uses TRBV10-3 and TRBJ1-1, with 8 positions matching TRBD1. Losses at the gene ends were 8 bases for V and 0 bases for J; bases not matched to a gene: 8. Looked up from germline, CDR1 is ENHRY and CDR2 is SYGVKD. This CDR3 spans 15 amino acids. This chain's CDR3 is CAIGDRGRMNTEAFF. CDR3 DNA sequence: TGTGCCATCGGAGACAGGGGCCGAATGAACACTGAAGCTTTCTTT.

This clonotype was seen ten or more times. This chain uses TRBV5-6 with TRBJ2-7; a weak D match, TRBD2 (6 bases). Germline CDR1 SGHDT, CDR2 YYEEEE. V lost 0 bases, J lost 1 base, and 14 bases lay in between. The CDR3 loop spans 16 amino acids. CDR3 in DNA: TGTGCCAGCAGCTTGGCCGGGGGTTCCCGGTCCTACGAGCAGTACTTC. It translates to CASSLAGGSRSYEQYF.

This clonotype was recorded at least ten times. CDR3 region: CASSQEVLGVGNEQFF. The DNA of the CDR3 is TGTGCCAGCAGCCAAGAAGTCCTAGGGGTTGGCAATGAGCAGTTCTTC. The V call is TRBV4-2, the J call TRBJ2-1; possible D gene TRBD1, 5 bases. The CDR3 extends over 16 amino acids. Germline CDR1 is LGHNA and CDR2 is YNFKEQ. The V end lost 0 bases, the J end lost 6 bases, and 15 bases lay between the germline ends.

The chain links TRBV2 to TRBJ2-2; no reliable D call. CDR1 and CDR2 (germline): SNHLY, FYNNEI. CDR3 length: 16 residues. The germline V and J ends were trimmed by 6 bases and 0 bases, with 14 bases remaining between them. Here the CDR3 reads CASRGFMTANTGELFF. The DNA for the CDR3 is TGTGCCAGCAGGGGGTTCATGACTGCGAACACCGGGGAGCTGTTTTTT.

This clonotype showed up just a few times. V is TRBV5-1 and J is TRBJ2-7; weak D call: TRBD1 (6 bases). V was shortened by 5 bases and J by 5 bases, with 20 bases between the two germline ends. The CDR3 has 15 residues. Germline lookup yields CDR1 SGHRS and CDR2 YFSETQ. Here the CDR3 DNA reads TGCGCCAGCAGTGAGGTGGCAGGGACATGGGACGAGCAGTACTTC. Translation gives CASSEVAGTWDEQYF. The variable domain in full, completed from reference TRBV5-1 and TRBJ2-7, reads KAGVTQTPRYLIKTRGQQVTLSCSPISGHRSVSWYQQTPGQGLQFLFEYFSETQRNKGNFPGRFSGRQFSNSRSEMNVSTLELGDSALYLCASSEVAGTWDEQYFGPGTRLTVT.

This clonotype was seen repeatedly, ten times or more. V and J are TRBV4-1 and TRBJ1-3, with D hard to call. The CDR3 sequence is 17 residues long. Per the germline V gene, CDR1 is MGHRA and CDR2 is YSYEKL. Trimming left V 0 bases short and J 1 base short, with 13 bases between. CDR3 coding DNA: TGCGCCAGCAGCCAAGATCGGGCCAGCACGTCTGGAAACACCATATATTTT. Translated, it gives CASSQDRASTSGNTIYF.

This clonotype appeared many times. The J gene is TRBJ2-7, the V gene TRBV7-8, with D possibly TRBD1 on 5 matching bases. The CDR3 length is 14 residues. Deletions cut 5 bases from V and 0 bases from J, with 11 bases between. Germline V CDR1 and CDR2: SGHVS, FQNEAQ. CDR3 sequence reads: CASSLMDTSYEQYF. CDR3 coding DNA: TGTGCCAGCAGCCTCATGGACACCTCCTACGAGCAGTACTTC.

There are many counts of this clonotype. The genes are TRBV12-3 or TRBV12-4 and TRBJ2-7; 7 nucleotides agree with TRBD2. This CDR3 spans 12 amino acids. Trimming at V came to 6 bases and at J to 2 bases, leaving 1 base not matched to a gene. The CDR3 region has the DNA TGTGCCAGCAGACTAGCGCCCTACGAGCAGTACTTC. It encodes CASRLAPYEQYF.

This clonotype was counted many times. The chain combines TRBV7-9 with TRBJ2-7; D may be TRBD2 (5 bases). Between the trimmed V and J ends, which lost 3 bases and 2 bases, there was a span of 11 bases. The germline V gene has CDR1 SEHNR and CDR2 FQNEAQ (reference sequence). The CDR3 length is 14 residues. CDR3 region: CASSFAGRPYEQYF. In DNA form, the CDR3 reads TGTGCCAGCAGCTTTGCGGGCAGACCCTACGAGCAGTACTTC.

The chain couples TRBV12-5 to TRBJ2-5, with unresolved D. Deletions cut 0 bases from V and 3 bases from J, with 5 bases between. Looked up from germline, CDR1 is LGHNT and CDR2 is FRNRAP. The CDR3 sequence is 13 residues long. In DNA, the CDR3 is TGTGCTAGTGGTTTGGTTGGCGAAGAGACCCAGTACTTC. Protein sequence: CASGLVGEETQYF.

This clonotype was detected many times. The chain uses TRBV28 and TRBJ1-1; 7 bases line up with TRBD1. CDR1 and CDR2 from the germline V gene are MDHEN and SYDVKM. The V and J ends lost 7 bases and 6 bases, in that order; junction bases with no gene match: 2. The CDR3 is made up of 11 amino acids. CDR3 residues: CASNGQAEAFF. CDR3 nucleotides: TGTGCCAGCAACGGACAGGCTGAAGCTTTCTTT. Drawing the rest from reference TRBV28 and TRBJ1-1, the complete variable domain is DVKVTQSSRYLVKRTGEKVFLECVQDMDHENMFWYRQDPGLGLRLIYFSYDVKMKEKGDIPEGYSVSREKKERFSLILESASTNQTSMYLCASNGQAEAFFGQGTRLTVV.

This clonotype was counted many times. This chain uses TRBV24-1 with TRBJ2-2, with 9 bases aligning to TRBD1. The CDR3 is 16 residues long. The germline CDR1 and CDR2 sequences are KGHDR and SFDVKD. Germline trimming cut 3 bases from V and 3 bases from J; bases unmatched to any gene: 4. The CDR3 sequence is CATSDPWTGDTGELFF. The CDR3 DNA sequence: TGTGCCACCAGTGATCCCTGGACAGGGGACACCGGGGAGCTGTTTTTT.

In this sample, this clonotype turned up many times. The V gene is TRBV12-3 or TRBV12-4, the J gene TRBJ1-3; unclear D gene. The length of the CDR3 is 15 residues. V was pared by 3 bases and J by 0 bases, with 9 bases between. The chain's CDR3 is CASSLLRSSGNTIYF. CDR3 nucleotide sequence: TGTGCCAGCAGTTTGCTGAGGAGCTCTGGAAACACCATATATTTT.

This clonotype was counted many times. The chain is built from TRBV2 and TRBJ1-1; 8 nucleotides align to TRBD1. Germline CDR1 is SNHLY and CDR2 is FYNNEI. V lost 6 bases, J lost 5 bases, and 5 bases stayed unmatched. This CDR3 has 13 residues. The CDR3 bases are TGTGCCAGCAGAGAAAGGACAGGGACTGAAGCTTTCTTT. It specifies CASRERTGTEAFF.

The V and J genes are TRBV6-5 and TRBJ2-1; D perhaps matches TRBD2 (6 bases). V was trimmed by 2 bases and J by 13 bases, leaving 15 bases between them. The CDR3 has 13 residues. Per the germline V gene, CDR1 is MNHEY and CDR2 is SVGAGI. The CDR3 nucleotides read TGTGCCAGCAGTTACCCCGGGACTGGGAACCAGTTCTTC. Translating gives CASSYPGTGNQFF.

This clonotype appeared many times. This chain uses TRBV2 with TRBJ2-7, with D perhaps TRBD1 (6 bases). V lost 4 bases, J lost 3 bases, and 10 bases lay in between. From germline, CDR1 is SNHLY and CDR2 FYNNEI. The CDR3 runs 13 residues. Written as DNA, the CDR3 is TGTGCCAGCAGTGGGGACACCTACTACGAGCAGTACTTC. Translation gives CASSGDTYYEQYF. Supplemented by reference TRBV2 and TRBJ2-7, the full variable domain reads EPEVTQTPSHQVTQMGQEVILRCVPISNHLYFYWYRQILGQKVEFLVSFYNNEISEKSEIFDDQFSVERPDGSNFTLKIRSTKLEDSAMYFCASSGDTYYEQYFGPGTRLTVT.

The V call is TRBV18, the J call TRBJ1-1, with TRBD1 matching over 7 bases. The CDR3 is made up of 17 amino acids. CDR1 and CDR2 (germline): KGHSH, LQKENI. Unmatched junction bases numbered 13, after V lost 6 bases and J lost 0 bases. This chain's CDR3 is CASSQRPPGQMNTEAFF. For the CDR3, the DNA is TGTGCCAGCTCGCAAAGGCCACCGGGACAGATGAACACTGAAGCTTTCTTT.

This clonotype has at least ten counts. The J gene is TRBJ2-3, the V gene TRBV19; D remains unclear. Deletions cut 3 bases from V and 2 bases from J, with 9 bases between. This CDR3 is 14 amino acids long. Germline V gene data show CDR1 as LNHDA and CDR2 as SQIVND (reference sequence). CDR3 protein: CASSIGRYTDTQYF. CDR3 coding DNA: TGTGCCAGTAGTATTGGCAGGTACACAGATACGCAGTATTTT.

This clonotype was counted many times. The V gene is TRBV20-1, the J gene TRBJ2-7; 7 nucleotides match TRBD2. The CDR3 has 16 amino acids. The V and J ends lost 0 bases and 2 bases, in that order; junction bases with no gene match: 10. The V gene's germline CDR1 is DFQATT and CDR2 SNEGSKA (reference sequence). The chain's CDR3 is CSARDPRETPPYEQYF. For the CDR3, the DNA is TGCAGTGCTAGAGATCCGCGGGAGACTCCACCCTACGAGCAGTACTTC.

This clonotype was recorded at least ten times. CDR3 coding DNA: TGTGCCAGCAGGCCTCCCCGGGACAGGGACGAGCAGTACTTC. Protein sequence: CASRPPRDRDEQYF. This chain connects TRBV28 to TRBJ2-7; TRBD1 matches at 9 bases. Germline CDR1 and CDR2: MDHEN and SYDVKM. Germline trimming cut 6 bases from V and 5 bases from J; bases unmatched to any gene: 8. The CDR3 runs 14 residues.

The chain carries TRBV28 and TRBJ2-7; D is unresolved. V was trimmed by 11 bases and J by 5 bases, leaving 16 bases between them. The CDR3 is made up of 12 amino acids. Germline V gene lookup returns CDR1 MDHEN and CDR2 SYDVKM. This CDR3 reads CAAVAIANEQYF. DNA of the CDR3: TGTGCCGCGGTTGCAATAGCCAACGAGCAGTACTTC.

There are a few counts of this clonotype. V and J are TRBV19 and TRBJ2-1; the match to TRBD2 covers 13 bases. The V gene end was trimmed by 6 bases and the J gene end by 1 base; junction bases not matched to a gene: 6. This CDR3 is 17 amino acids long. The V gene's germline CDR1 is LNHDA and CDR2 SQIVND (reference sequence). The CDR3 region has the DNA TGTGCCAGTAGAGGACTAGCGGGAGTTGGGTCCTACAATGAGCAGTTCTTC. It specifies CASRGLAGVGSYNEQFF. Variable domain in full (rest from reference TRBV19 and TRBJ2-1): DGGITQSPKYLFRKEGQNVTLSCEQNLNHDAMYWYRQDPGQGLRLIYYSQIVNDFQKGDIAEGYSVSREKKESFPLTVTSAQKNPTAFYLCASRGLAGVGSYNEQFFGPGTRLTVL.

Details on this clonotype: At one end, the junction sequence differs from germline, possibly due to a read error. The genes are TRBV5-1 and TRBJ2-2; tentative D call: TRBD2 (5 bases). Germline CDR1 is SGHRS and CDR2 is YFSETQ. The CDR3 consists of 11 residues. CDR3 nucleotide sequence: TGCGCCAGCAGCGGCACCGGGAAGCTGTTTTTT. Its protein product is CASSGTGKLFF. Full variable domain (outside the CDR3, taken from reference TRBV5-1 and TRBJ2-2): KAGVTQTPRYLIKTRGQQVTLSCSPISGHRSVSWYQQTPGQGLQFLFEYFSETQRNKGNFPGRFSGRQFSNSRSEMNVSTLELGDSALYLCASSGTGKLFFGEGSRLTVL.